One and the same sample provided the 13 T cell receptor beta chains below, sequenced in a study of shared clonotypes between healthy human individuals (dated by TCRdb to the early 2020s). For the CD8 naive samples, CD45RO-negative cells were positively selected for CCR7, yielding a CD45RA+CCR7+ population from which TemRA cells were excluded. Receptors were amplified or captured by the immunoSEQ multiplex PCR assay. The source is immuneACCESS, and TCRdb retained only in-frame sequences with V and J called. Part of the clones is not carried over; for the studies checked, unresolved V genes explain less than half of this, and the remainder is unexplained. The table for this sample lists 550,000 to 650,000 clones; roughly 96% of them were counted only once. 0.11% of the sample goes to the ten largest clones. Sequencing was carried out using naive CD8+ T cells sorted from blood. What this sample's cell subset or site label stands for: CD45RA+CCR7+. Receptors were obtained from a woman in her twenties or thirties in good health.

The sample holds one count of this clone. The chain couples TRBV25-1 to TRBJ2-3; the match to TRBD2 covers 7 bases. The trim removed 8 bases at V and 1 base at J, leaving 12 bases unmatched. The CDR3 spans 16 residues. Germline V gives CDR1 MGHDK, CDR2 SYGVNS. The CDR3 loop is CASRGIWAGGTDTQYF. The CDR3 coding sequence is TGTGCCAGCCGGGGGATATGGGCGGGAGGCACAGATACGCAGTATTTT.

The chain uses TRBV5-1 and TRBJ1-1, with 7 bases aligning to TRBD1. The length of the CDR3 is 15 residues. V dropped 4 bases and J dropped 1; count of bases not matched to a gene: 7. CDR1 SGHRS and CDR2 YFSETQ come from the germline V gene. The CDR3 region has the DNA TGCGCCAGCAGCCGAACAGACAGGGAGAACACTGAAGCTTTCTTT. This encodes CASSRTDRENTEAFF.

The chain has TRBV6-4 and TRBJ2-2, with TRBD1 identical over 8 bases. The CDR3 length is 14 residues. Germline assignment: CDR1 MRHNA and CDR2 SNTAGT. The V and J ends lost 6 bases and 0 bases, in that order; junction bases with no gene match: 0. CDR3 nucleotide sequence: TGTGCCAGCAGGGACAGGGCGAACACCGGGGAGCTGTTTTTT. Its protein is CASRDRANTGELFF.

A remark on this clone: The junction shows a germline mismatch at one end, possibly a read error. The chain is built from TRBV4-1 and TRBJ1-5; D gene uncertain. This CDR3 is 15 amino acids long. The germline V gene has CDR1 MGHRA and CDR2 YSYEKL. The CDR3 protein is CASSQRWGSSQPQHF. In DNA, the CDR3 is TGCGCCAGCAGCCAAAGATGGGGTAGCAGTCAGCCCCAGCATTTT.

V is TRBV19 and J is TRBJ2-3, with 9 nucleotides matching TRBD2. The germline V gene has CDR1 LNHDA and CDR2 SQIVND (reference sequence). J lost 4 bases, V lost 4 bases, and 12 bases had no gene match. There are 17 residues in the CDR3. The CDR3 nucleotides read TGTGCCAGTAGTACCAGACAAGCGGGAGGTCGGGCAGATACGCAGTATTTT. Translation gives CASSTRQAGGRADTQYF.

The rearrangement uses TRBV5-6 and TRBJ2-7; 9 bases agree with TRBD2. CDR3 length equals 14 residues. J was trimmed by 3 bases and V by 4 bases; bases with no gene match: 5. From germline, CDR1 is SGHDT and CDR2 YYEEEE. CDR3 amino acids: CASSGETSGYEQYF. The DNA of the CDR3 is TGTGCCAGCAGCGGCGAGACTAGCGGCTACGAGCAGTACTTC.

The V and J genes are TRBV28 and TRBJ2-7; no clear D. Germline CDR1 MDHEN, CDR2 SYDVKM. With 3 bases removed from V and 2 bases from J, the gap between germline ends came to 8 bases. The CDR3 runs to 13 residues. DNA of the CDR3: TGTGCCAGCAGTTTTAACCGAGCCTACGAGCAGTACTTC. Its translation is CASSFNRAYEQYF.

The chain uses TRBV2 and TRBJ1-5; 11 positions agree with TRBD1. The trim removed 7 bases at V and 0 bases at J, leaving 5 bases unmatched. The CDR3 loop spans 16 amino acids. Germline V gene sequence: CDR1 SNHLY, CDR2 FYNNEI. CDR3 amino acids: CASTGDRGDSNQPQHF. CDR3 sequence (DNA): TGTGCCAGCACTGGGGACAGGGGGGATAGCAATCAGCCCCAGCATTTT.

This chain links TRBV5-1 with TRBJ2-7; 7 nucleotides agree with TRBD2. Trimming at V came to 4 bases and at J to 7 bases, leaving 17 bases not matched to a gene. The CDR3 is made up of 16 amino acids. The germline V gene has CDR1 SGHRS and CDR2 YFSETQ. CDR3 residues: CASSPEAGPRPGEQYF. DNA for the CDR3: TGCGCCAGCAGCCCAGAAGCGGGACCTCGACCGGGAGAGCAGTACTTC.

This rearrangement joins TRBV19 to TRBJ2-1, with 7 bases fitting TRBD1. With 1 base clipped from V and 9 bases from J, the junction kept 6 bases outside the gene matches. CDR3 length: 14 residues. The germline CDR1 and CDR2 sequences are LNHDA and SQIVND (reference sequence). CDR3 protein: CASSIGTGSIEQFF. The CDR3 bases are TGTGCCAGTAGTATAGGGACAGGATCTATTGAGCAGTTCTTC. Drawing the rest from reference TRBV19 and TRBJ2-1, the complete variable domain is DGGITQSPKYLFRKEGQNVTLSCEQNLNHDAMYWYRQDPGQGLRLIYYSQIVNDFQKGDIAEGYSVSREKKESFPLTVTSAQKNPTAFYLCASSIGTGSIEQFFGPGTRLTVL.

The V call is TRBV5-1, the J call TRBJ1-1; maybe TRBD1 (6 bases). The CDR3 covers 12 residues. Germline CDR1 reads SGHRS; CDR2 reads YFSETQ. V lost 6 bases, J lost 8 bases, and 14 bases lay in between. CDR3 coding DNA: TGCGCCAGCAACCTAGGGGGACGGGAAGCTTTCTTT. Its translation is CASNLGGREAFF.

The chain links TRBV28 to TRBJ2-7, with 7 bases identical to TRBD2. The germline V gene has CDR1 MDHEN and CDR2 SYDVKM. V trimming: 6 bases; J trimming: 3 bases; junction bases outside the gene matches: 8. This CDR3 comprises 14 residues. The CDR3 nucleotides read TGTGCCAGCAGCTTGACTAGCCCCAGCTACGAGCAGTACTTC. The encoded protein is CASSLTSPSYEQYF.

This clone was picked up one time. The V call is TRBV7-8, the J call TRBJ2-7; TRBD2 aligns across 7 bases. V lost 7 bases, J lost 0 bases, and 15 bases stayed unmatched. This CDR3 has 17 amino acids. Germline CDR1 reads SGHVS; CDR2 reads FQNEAQ. CDR3: CASTVNRDYLSSYEQYF. The CDR3 DNA is TGTGCCAGCACCGTAAACCGGGACTACTTGAGCTCCTACGAGCAGTACTTC.